This T cell receptor (beta chain) derives from a study of T cell changes during pregnancy in multiple sclerosis. The ends were cut back, 5 bases at V and 5 bases at J, with 12 bases in the middle. The germline CDR1 and CDR2 sequences are LNHNV and YYDKDF (reference sequence). There are 13 residues in the CDR3. The assay was immunoSEQ multiplex PCR, and TCRdb's table has in-frame clones only and misses some. The repertoire has some 100,000 clones, approximately 94% of them found once; the top ten carry 1% to 1.5%. The TCR originated in a female donor with multiple sclerosis, enrolled in a pregnancy study. Source: peripheral blood, taken in the second trimester of pregnancy. The genes are TRBV15 and TRBJ2-5, with D perhaps TRBD2 (5 bases). The CDR3 DNA follows: TGTGCCACCAGCCGTGGAGCGGAGGAGACCCAGTACTTC. The encoded protein is CATSRGAEETQYF.